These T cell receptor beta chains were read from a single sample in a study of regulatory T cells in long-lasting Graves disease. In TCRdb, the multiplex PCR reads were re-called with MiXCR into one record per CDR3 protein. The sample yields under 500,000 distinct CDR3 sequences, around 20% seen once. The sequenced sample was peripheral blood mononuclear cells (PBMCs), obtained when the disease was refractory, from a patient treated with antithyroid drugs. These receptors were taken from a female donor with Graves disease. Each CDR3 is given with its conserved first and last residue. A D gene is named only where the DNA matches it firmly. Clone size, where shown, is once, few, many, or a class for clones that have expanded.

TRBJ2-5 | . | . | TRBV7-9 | TGTGCCAGCAGCCCTCCCCCCTCAGGGCCCCAAGAGACCCAGTACTTC | CASSPPPSGPQETQYF
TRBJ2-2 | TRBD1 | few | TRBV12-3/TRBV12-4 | TGTGCCAGCAGTATGGGGACAGGGTGGAAGAGCGGGGAGCTGTTTTTT | CASSMGTGWKSGELFF
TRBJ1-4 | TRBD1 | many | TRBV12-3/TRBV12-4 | TGTGCCAGCAGTTTAGGGGACAGAGATGAAAAACTGTTTTTT | CASSLGDRDEKLFF
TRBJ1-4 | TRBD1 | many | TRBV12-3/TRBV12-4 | TGTGCCAGCAGCCAAACAGGGGGCGGAAGTGAAAAACTGTTTTTT | CASSQTGGGSEKLFF
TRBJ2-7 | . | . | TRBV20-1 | TGCAGTGCTAGAGATCCAAGAAGCTCCGAGCAGTACTTC | CSARDPRSSEQYF
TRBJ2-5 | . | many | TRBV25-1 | TGTGCCAGCAGTGAACGGGGCAAGGGGGAGACCCAGTACTTC | CASSERGKGETQYF
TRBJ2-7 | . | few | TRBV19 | TGTGCCACAACCGACAACCCCTACGAGCAGTACTTC | CATTDNPYEQYF
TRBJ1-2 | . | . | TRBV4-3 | TGCGCCAGCAGCCAAGATTCAGGGACCTATGGCTACACCTTC | CASSQDSGTYGYTF
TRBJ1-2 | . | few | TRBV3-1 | TGTGCCAGCAGCCAAGTCCATTATGGCTACACCTTC | CASSQVHYGYTF
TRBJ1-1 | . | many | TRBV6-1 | TGTGCCAGCAGCCACGGACAGTCTACTGAAGCTTTCTTT | CASSHGQSTEAFF
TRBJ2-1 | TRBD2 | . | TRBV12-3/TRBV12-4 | TGTGCCAGCAGTTTACCACTAGCGGGCGGACTTTCCTCCAATGAGCAGTTCTTC | CASSLPLAGGLSSNEQFF
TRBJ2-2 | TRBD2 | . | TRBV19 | TGTGCCAGTAGTATCAACCGGGAGGGCCCGTGGACCGGGGAGCTGTTTTTT | CASSINREGPWTGELFF
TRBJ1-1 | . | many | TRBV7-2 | TGTGCCAGCAGTTTACAGGGAGGCACTGAAGCTTTCTTT | CASSLQGGTEAFF
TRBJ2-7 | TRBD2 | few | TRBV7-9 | TGTGCCAGCAGCCCAACCGGGGGGGTGTACGAGCAGTACTTC | CASSPTGGVYEQYF
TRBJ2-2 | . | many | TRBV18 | TGTGCCAGCTCACCACCGACAACGAGCACCGGGGAGCTGTTTTTT | CASSPPTTSTGELFF
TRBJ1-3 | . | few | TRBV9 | TGTGCCAGCAACCAGGGCTCTGGAAACACCATATATTTT | CASNQGSGNTIYF
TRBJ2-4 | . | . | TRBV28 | TGTGCCAGCAGTTCGACCCAACAGGGAAACATTCAGTACTTC | CASSSTQQGNIQYF
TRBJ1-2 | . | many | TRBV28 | TGTGCCAGCAGTTTTTCACGGAACTATGGCTACACCTTC | CASSFSRNYGYTF
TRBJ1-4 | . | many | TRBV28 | TGTGCCAGCAGTCAACAGATGAATGAAAAACTGTTTTTT | CASSQQMNEKLFF
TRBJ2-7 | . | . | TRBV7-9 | TGTGCCAGCGTCTTGTATGTGGGAGTAGGGCTCGAGCAGTACTTC | CASVLYVGVGLEQYF
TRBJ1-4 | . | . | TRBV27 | TGTGCCAGCAGATCTAACGGCCAAGGTGATAATGAAAAACTGTTTTTT | CASRSNGQGDNEKLFF
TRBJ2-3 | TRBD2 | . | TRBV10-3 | TGTGCCATCGCGACTAGCGGGAGGGCAGATACGCAGTATTTT | CAIATSGRADTQYF
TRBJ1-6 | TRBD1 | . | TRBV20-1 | TGCAGTGCTAGAGGGACAGGGACTTCACCCCTCCACTTT | CSARGTGTSPLHF
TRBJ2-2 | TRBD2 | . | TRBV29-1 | TGCAGCGTCGATGTAGCGGGAGGAACGACCGGGGAGCTGTTTTTT | CSVDVAGGTTGELFF
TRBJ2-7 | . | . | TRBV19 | TGTGCCAGTAGTATATTCGGGTCGTACGAGCAGTACTTC | CASSIFGSYEQYF
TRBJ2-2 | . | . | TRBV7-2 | TGTGCCATAATGAGTGGCTTCGACACCGGGGAGCTGTTTTTT | CAIMSGFDTGELFF
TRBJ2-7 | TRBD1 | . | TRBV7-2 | TGTGCCAGCAGCTTTCTGGGACAGGATTACGAGCAGTACTTC | CASSFLGQDYEQYF
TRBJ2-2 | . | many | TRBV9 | TGTGCCAGCAGCCCTACGGGGGACACCGGGGAGCTGTTTTTT | CASSPTGDTGELFF
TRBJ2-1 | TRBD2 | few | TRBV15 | TGTGCCACCAGCAGAGATCTAGAAACTAGCGGGTTCCTCGGGGGTTTTCGGGACGAGAATGAGCAGTTCTTC | CATSRDLETSGFLGGFRDENEQFF
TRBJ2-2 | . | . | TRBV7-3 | TGTGCCAGCCCAGGGGTTGACGGGGAGCTGTTTTTT | CASPGVDGELFF
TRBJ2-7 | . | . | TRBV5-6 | TGTGCCAGCAGCTTGGTAGGCCAGAGAGACTACGAGCAGTACTTC | CASSLVGQRDYEQYF
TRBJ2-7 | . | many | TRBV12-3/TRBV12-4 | TGTGCCAGCAGAACCGGGGGACGACAGGCCTACGAGCAGTACTTC | CASRTGGRQAYEQYF
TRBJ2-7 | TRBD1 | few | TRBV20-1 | TGCAGTGCTCCCCGGACAGGAGAGTACGAGCAGTACTTC | CSAPRTGEYEQYF
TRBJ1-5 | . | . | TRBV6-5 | TGTGCCAGCAGTTACTCGGACATTCAGCCCCAGCATTTT | CASSYSDIQPQHF
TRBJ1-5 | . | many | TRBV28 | TGTGCCAGCAGTCCGCCCCAGCATTTT | CASSPPQHF
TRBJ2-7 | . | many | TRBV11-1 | TGTGCCAGCAGCTTAACCCAGGGACGGAGCCACGAGCAGTACTTC | CASSLTQGRSHEQYF
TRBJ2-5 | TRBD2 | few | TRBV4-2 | TGTGCCAGCAGCACGCGGGGGGGCGTCGAAGAGACCCAGTACTTC | CASSTRGGVEETQYF
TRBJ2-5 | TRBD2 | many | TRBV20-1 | TGCAGTGCTAGAGATAGACTAGCAGAAGTTTCGGAGACCCAGTACTTC | CSARDRLAEVSETQYF
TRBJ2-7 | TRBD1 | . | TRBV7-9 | TGTGCCAGCAGCGCCCCGGACAGGGGGACCTACGAGCAGTACTTC | CASSAPDRGTYEQYF
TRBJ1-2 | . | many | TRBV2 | TGTGCCAGCAGTTATCAAGCCGGGAACTATGGCTACACCTTC | CASSYQAGNYGYTF
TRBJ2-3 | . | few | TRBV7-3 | TGTGCCAGCAGCCCCACCACGGTCGTGGCGCAGTATTTT | CASSPTTVVAQYF
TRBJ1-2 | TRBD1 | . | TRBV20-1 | TGCAGTGCTCGGGACAGGGCCGGTGGCTACACCTTC | CSARDRAGGYTF
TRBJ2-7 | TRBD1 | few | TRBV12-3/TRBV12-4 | TGTGCCAGCCGCGCGGGACAGGGCATCTACGAGCAGTACTTC | CASRAGQGIYEQYF